This paragraph covers one T cell receptor (beta chain) sequence. This sample was included in a study of OX40 agonist ivuxolimab in advanced cancers. The CDR3 consists of 14 residues. V lost 4 bases and J 1 base, leaving 11 bases between the germline ends. Germline V CDR1 and CDR2: SGHRS, YFSETQ. Repertoires were generated with immunoSEQ multiplex PCR, while TCRdb's copy carries only in-frame clones and drops some. The table includes 90,000 to 100,000 clones, 85% to 90% detected once. The receptor comes from an adult with an advanced solid tumor such as melanoma, head and neck, liver or kidney cancer. The sequences come from CD4+ or CD8+ T cells sorted from blood, collected in a trial of the OX40 agonist ivuxolimab. J is TRBJ1-2 and V is TRBV5-1; no clear D gene. This chain's CDR3 is CASSAHSNNYGYTF. The CDR3 DNA sequence: TGCGCCAGCAGCGCGCACTCCAATAACTATGGCTACACCTTC.